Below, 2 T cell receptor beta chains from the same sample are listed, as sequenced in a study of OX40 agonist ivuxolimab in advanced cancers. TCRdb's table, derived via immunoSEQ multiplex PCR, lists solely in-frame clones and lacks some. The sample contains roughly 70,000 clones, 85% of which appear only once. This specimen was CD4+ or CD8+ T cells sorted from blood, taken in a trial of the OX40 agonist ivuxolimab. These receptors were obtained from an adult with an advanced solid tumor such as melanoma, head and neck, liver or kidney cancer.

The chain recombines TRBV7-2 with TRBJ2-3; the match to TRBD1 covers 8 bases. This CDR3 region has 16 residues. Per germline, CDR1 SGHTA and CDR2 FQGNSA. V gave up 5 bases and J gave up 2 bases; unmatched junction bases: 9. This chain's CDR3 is CASSPDRVSLTDTQYF. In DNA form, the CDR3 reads TGTGCCAGCAGCCCGGACAGGGTTTCACTCACAGATACGCAGTATTTT.

CDR3 sequence: CASSGTGFGTEAFF. The CDR3 DNA is TGTGCCAGCAGCGGGACAGGGTTCGGCACTGAAGCTTTCTTT. The chain recombines TRBV5-4 with TRBJ1-1; 9 bases align to TRBD1. J gave up 4 bases and V 4 bases, and 5 bases lay outside the gene matches. The germline gives CDR1 SGHNT, CDR2 YYREEE (reference sequence). The CDR3 consists of 14 residues.